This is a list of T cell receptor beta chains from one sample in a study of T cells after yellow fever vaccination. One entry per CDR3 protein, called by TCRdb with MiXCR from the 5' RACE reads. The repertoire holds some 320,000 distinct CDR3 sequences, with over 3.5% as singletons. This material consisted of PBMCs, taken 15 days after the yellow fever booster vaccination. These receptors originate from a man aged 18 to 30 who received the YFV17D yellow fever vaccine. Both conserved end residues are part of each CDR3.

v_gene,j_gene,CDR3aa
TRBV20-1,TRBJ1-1,CSAIWGARGYTEAFF
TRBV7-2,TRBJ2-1,CASSQFNNEQFF
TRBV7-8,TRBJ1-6,CASSLGLGREKNSPLHF
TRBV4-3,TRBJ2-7,CASSQDARTAYEQYF
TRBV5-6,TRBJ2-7,CASSLSGRLYEQYF
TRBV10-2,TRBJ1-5,CASQWDLGNQPQHF
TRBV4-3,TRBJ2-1,CASSHLSGVPYNEQFF
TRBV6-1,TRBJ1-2,CASSTPNTIQGQGYTF
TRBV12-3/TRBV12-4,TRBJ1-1,CASSPPPWTEAFF
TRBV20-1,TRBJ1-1,CSALSRGTWNTEAFF
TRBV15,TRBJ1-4,CATSVRTGFGEKLFF
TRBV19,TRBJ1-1,CASSPREGGAFF
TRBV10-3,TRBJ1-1,CAIRGSRGALNTEAFF
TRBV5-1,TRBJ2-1,CASSLKGPPYSSYNEQFF
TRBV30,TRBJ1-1,CAYPQGGEAFF
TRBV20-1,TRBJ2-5,CSATTGTSEETQYF
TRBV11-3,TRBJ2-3,CASSRRGANTQYF
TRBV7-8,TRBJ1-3,CASSQQGSGNTIYF
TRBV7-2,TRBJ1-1,CASSLGGIGAFF
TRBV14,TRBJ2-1,CASSQRLQGAQFF
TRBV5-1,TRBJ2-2,CASTLWTVNTGELFF
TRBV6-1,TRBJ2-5,CASSEIPGAERETQYF
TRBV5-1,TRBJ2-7,CASGEEGRPELGEQYF
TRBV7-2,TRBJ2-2,CASSRNRHTGELFF
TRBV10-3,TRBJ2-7,CAISQTVSYEQYF
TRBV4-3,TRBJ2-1,CASSQDRDTYNEQFF
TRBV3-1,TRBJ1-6,CASSPSRSHSPLHF
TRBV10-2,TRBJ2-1,CASSEFGTSGYNEQFF
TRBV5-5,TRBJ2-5,CASSPPRRPQETQYF
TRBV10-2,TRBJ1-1,CASSEWDGTEAFF
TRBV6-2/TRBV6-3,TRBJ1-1,CASGSRREDRTEAFF
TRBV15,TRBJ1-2,CATSSPGPPNYGYTF
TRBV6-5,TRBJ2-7,CASSYSGSEQYF
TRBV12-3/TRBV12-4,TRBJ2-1,CASSPGGSEQFF
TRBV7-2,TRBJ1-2,CASSLGRGRPGYGYTF
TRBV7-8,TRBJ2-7,CASTRSGGGTYEQYF
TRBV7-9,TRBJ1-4,CASSSTRGVRNEKLFF
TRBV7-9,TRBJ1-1,CASSSQPGQADFRTEAFF
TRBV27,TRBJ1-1,CASSLLGSNTEAFF
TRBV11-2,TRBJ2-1,CASSPGQNEQFF
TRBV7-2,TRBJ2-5,CASKITGGRQEAQYF
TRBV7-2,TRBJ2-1,CASSPRGRGEQFF
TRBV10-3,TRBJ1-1,CAISEGTGNTEAFF
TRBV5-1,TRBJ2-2,CASSPDGEGELFF
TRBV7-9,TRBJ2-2,CASSVYSWGRPGELFF
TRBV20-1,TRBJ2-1,CSALGLAGGRDEQFF
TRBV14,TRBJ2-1,CASSQNPRGGRNEQFF